This is a list of T cell receptor beta chains from one sample in a study of OX40 agonist ivuxolimab in advanced cancers. Sequencing was performed with immunoSEQ multiplex PCR; in TCRdb, only in-frame clones are kept and a portion is missing. This table holds 27,000 or so clones, roughly 84% found once. This specimen was CD4+ or CD8+ T cells sorted from blood, taken in a trial of the OX40 agonist ivuxolimab. The source is an adult with an advanced solid tumor such as melanoma, head and neck, liver or kidney cancer. Each CDR3 is given without its conserved first and last residue.

j_call	v_call	cdr3_aa
TRBJ1-3	TRBV4-1	ASSHTPGQGAGNTIY
TRBJ1-2	TRBV30	AWSVTGYDGYT
TRBJ2-1	TRBV30	AWSVEALYNEQF
TRBJ2-1	TRBV5-4	ASRWWGGSYNEQF
TRBJ2-1	TRBV19	ASKLAGVNEQF
TRBJ2-7	TRBV13	ASSSRDRASYEQY
TRBJ2-5	TRBV5-4	ASSRGRGAGNQETQY
TRBJ2-7	TRBV7-9	ASSLPGLAAEQY
TRBJ2-7	TRBV11-2	ASSSVVRRTYEQY
TRBJ1-1	TRBV7-2	ASSSDRGRNTEAF
TRBJ1-2	TRBV11-2	ASSLDQGGYT
TRBJ1-5	TRBV28	ASTGFSNQPQH
TRBJ2-2	TRBV13	ASSLRGRGNTGELF
TRBJ1-1	TRBV27	ASSLSSGVWGEAF
TRBJ2-2	TRBV18	ASSPWTGGGTGELF
TRBJ2-7	TRBV30	AWSQLPYEQY
TRBJ2-3	TRBV11-2	ASSLDNRAVDTQY
TRBJ2-7	TRBV6-5	ASSYEGGPYEQY
TRBJ2-2	TRBV4-1	ASSQSIPNTGELF
TRBJ2-7	TRBV5-6	ASSLGQLYEQY
TRBJ1-5	TRBV28	ATILNRDLNQPQH
TRBJ2-1	TRBV5-1	ASSLEAGGPQGDEQF
TRBJ1-5	TRBV20-1	SARADQPQH
TRBJ1-5	TRBV5-6	ASSFGGLEPQH
TRBJ2-3	TRBV9	ASSVEVGADSTDTQY
TRBJ1-5	TRBV4-1	ASSQSPATGGWNQPQH
TRBJ2-1	TRBV9	ASSHPRGAGLYNEQF
TRBJ2-2	TRBV5-1	ASSLSGKDTGELF
TRBJ1-2	TRBV19	ASSVAVNYGYT
TRBJ2-7	TRBV29-1	SVDSAYEQY
TRBJ2-7	TRBV27	ASSCPPPRCYEQY
TRBJ2-7	TRBV13	ASSFSGTAYEQY
TRBJ2-1	TRBV2	ASSVSRGHEQF
NA	TRBV28	ASRVTSGRSYEQY
TRBJ1-1	TRBV5-4	ASSSNTEAF
TRBJ2-1	TRBV7-2	ASSLSRAGYNEQF
TRBJ2-7	TRBV27	ASSLFLGPYEQY
TRBJ1-5	TRBV9	ASSVGGGVQPQH
TRBJ2-1	TRBV27	ASSLGTSGRFDNEQF
TRBJ2-7	TRBV5-5	ASSPQGRFYEQY
TRBJ1-1	TRBV7-9	ASSAPSRAHEAF
TRBJ1-2	TRBV29-1	SVESGTSYGYT
TRBJ2-2	TRBV5-1	ASSLGSGELF
TRBJ2-3	TRBV4-1	ASSPGSHTDTQY
TRBJ2-3	TRBV4-1	ASSPTGGIWSTDTQY
TRBJ2-3	TRBV5-4	ASSLDGGRFTDTQY